Listed here are 2 T cell receptor beta chains from one sample, sequenced in a study of T-cell reconstitution after alpha-beta-depleted transplantation in children. Unique molecular identifiers were incorporated during preparation of the TCRbeta library. MiXCR was run by TCRdb on the PCR reads, yielding one entry per CDR3 protein. The data contain 240,000 or so distinct CDR3 sequences, 9.5% to 15% of them singletons. Sequences were derived from PBMCs from the stem cell graft donor, sampled from the stem cell graft. These receptors all come from a human donor who donated a stem cell graft to a child with acute lymphoblastic leukemia.

This clonotype was counted many times. The chain links TRBV2 to TRBJ1-1; no reliable D call. Germline values: CDR1 SNHLY, CDR2 FYNNEI. The ends were cut back, 4 bases at V and 6 bases at J, with 3 bases in the middle. The CDR3 has 10 amino acids. CDR3: CASSVAEAFF. Here the CDR3 DNA reads TGTGCCAGCAGTGTCGCTGAAGCTTTCTTT.

The CDR3, as DNA: TGCAGTGCTAGAGTGCCTCTTAATGAGCAGTTCTTC. Translating it yields CSARVPLNEQFF. The rearrangement joins TRBV20-1 to TRBJ2-1; D remains unclear. From germline, CDR1 is DFQATT and CDR2 SNEGSKA (reference sequence). V shed 1 base and J shed 7 bases, with 8 bases lying between them. CDR3 size: 12 residues.